The 17 T cell receptor beta chains below come from one sample, sequenced in a study of Graves' ophthalmopathy and Graves' hyperthyroidism. RNA transcripts were the template, and TCR beta CDR3 regions were amplified from them. RT-PCR in the first round used HTBI primers; a second-round multiplex PCR followed. TCRdb redid the calling of the multiplex PCR reads with MiXCR, one entry per CDR3 protein. The sample records around 1.1 million distinct CDR3 sequences, 35% to 45% being singletons. Sample: peripheral blood or thyroid tissue (not recorded which). The origin of the receptors is an adult man with Graves' hyperthyroidism.

In this sample, this clonotype turned up many times. The chain combines TRBV25-1 with TRBJ1-1; D unclear. V was clipped by 7 bases and J by 4 bases, with 16 bases between them. CDR3 size: 14 residues. CDR1 is MGHDK, CDR2 SYGVNS, per germline. The CDR3 DNA sequence: TGTGCCAGCACCCTAACAGCCGAGAGCACTGAAGCTTTCTTT. It translates to CASTLTAESTEAFF.

This clonotype was counted a few times. This chain uses TRBV6-5 with TRBJ2-2; no firm D call. The CDR3 contains 13 residues. The germline V gene has CDR1 MNHEY and CDR2 SVGAGI. Trimming left V 0 bases short and J 9 bases short, with 8 bases between. DNA of the CDR3: TGTGCCAGCAGTTACTCGAGCCGCTGGGAGCTGTTTTTT. Translated: CASSYSSRWELFF.

V usage is TRBV7-8 and J usage is TRBJ1-1; D gene unclear. This CDR3 is 13 amino acids long. Germline CDR1 and CDR2: SGHVS and FQNEAQ. The chain's CDR3 is CASYPPLNTEAFF. The CDR3 region has the DNA TGTGCTAGCTATCCACCGTTGAACACTGAAGCTTTCTTT. Drawing the rest from reference TRBV7-8 and TRBJ1-1, the complete variable domain is GAGVSQSPRYKVAKRGQDVALRCDPISGHVSLFWYQQALGQGPEFLTYFQNEAQLDKSGLPSDRFFAERPEGSVSTLKIQRTQQEDSAVYLCASYPPLNTEAFFGQGTRLTVV.

The V gene is TRBV14, the J gene TRBJ1-6; D is unresolved. This CDR3 contains 15 residues. Deletions cut 1 base from V and 6 bases from J, with 10 bases between. Germline CDR1 and CDR2: SGHDN and FVKESK. The chain's CDR3 is CASSQVGQINSPLHF. CDR3 DNA: TGTGCCAGCAGCCAAGTTGGGCAGATTAATTCACCCCTCCACTTT.

This clonotype was picked up many times. The rearrangement links TRBV5-1 to TRBJ2-7; D not certain. The CDR3 extends over 11 amino acids. Trimming stripped 4 bases from V and 3 bases from J, with 5 bases between. Germline V CDR1 and CDR2: SGHRS, YFSETQ. This CDR3 is CASSDHYEQYF. The CDR3 DNA reads TGCGCCAGCAGCGACCACTACGAGCAGTACTTC. Filled out from reference TRBV5-1 and TRBJ2-7, the complete variable domain reads KAGVTQTPRYLIKTRGQQVTLSCSPISGHRSVSWYQQTPGQGLQFLFEYFSETQRNKGNFPGRFSGRQFSNSRSEMNVSTLELGDSALYLCASSDHYEQYFGPGTRLTVT.

With respect to this clonotype: A much larger clone is a single base away; this may be a read error. This chain joins TRBV10-3 and TRBJ2-7; 7 bases line up with TRBD1. Germline V gene data show CDR1 as ENHRY and CDR2 as SYGVKD. The length of the CDR3 is 14 residues. In nucleotides, the CDR3 is TGTGCCATCAGTACCGGGACAGTTACCTACGAGCAGTGCTTC. Translation gives CAISTGTVTYEQCF.

This clonotype came up many times. The chain employs TRBV20-1 and TRBJ1-5, with TRBD1 as a possible D gene (6 bases). This CDR3 is 15 amino acids long. V was trimmed by 6 bases and J by 0 bases, leaving 15 bases between them. CDR1 and CDR2 from the germline V gene are DFQATT and SNEGSKA (reference sequence). Here the CDR3 DNA reads TGCAGTGCGGGGCGGGACACCAATAGCAATCAGCCCCAGCATTTT. Protein product: CSAGRDTNSNQPQHF.

This clonotype was seen more than once but under ten times. With a much larger clone just one base away, this may be a read error. The chain links TRBV7-9 to TRBJ2-7, with D hard to call. Germline CDR1 reads SEHNR; CDR2 reads FQNEAQ (reference sequence). This CDR3 spans 13 amino acids. CDR3 protein: CASSGDGLYEQDF. The CDR3 DNA reads as TGTGCCAGCAGCGGAGACGGCCTATACGAGCAGGACTTC.

Many counts were recorded for this clonotype. CDR3 region: CATQRTETYEQYF. The CDR3 bases are TGTGCCACCCAACGGACTGAAACCTACGAGCAGTACTTC. The chain uses TRBV10-3 and TRBJ2-7; D might be TRBD2 (5 bases). The V gene lost 10 bases and the J gene lost 2 bases, with 15 bases spanning the gap. Germline V gives CDR1 ENHRY, CDR2 SYGVKD. This CDR3 spans 13 amino acids.

This clonotype was recorded many times. The V gene is TRBV7-8, the J gene TRBJ1-5; no reliable D call. The CDR3 has 13 amino acids. V was pared by 5 bases and J by 7 bases, with 12 bases between. Germline assignment: CDR1 SGHVS and CDR2 FQNEAQ. The CDR3 region has the DNA TGTGCCAGCAGCGGCCGGGCATACCAGCCCCAGCATTTT. Translated, it gives CASSGRAYQPQHF.

This clonotype was recorded many times. The V gene is TRBV7-2, the J gene TRBJ1-1; the match to TRBD1 covers 9 bases. Germline CDR1 is SGHTA and CDR2 is FQGNSA. V dropped 5 bases and J dropped 6; count of bases not matched to a gene: 10. This CDR3 is 15 amino acids long. CDR3: CASSLPTGGIAEAFF. CDR3 bases: TGTGCCAGCAGCCTCCCGACAGGGGGGATTGCTGAAGCTTTCTTT.

Many counts were recorded for this clonotype. The chain combines TRBV29-1 with TRBJ2-5; 7 bases map to TRBD1. V trimming: 0 bases; J trimming: 2 bases; junction bases outside the gene matches: 9. The CDR3 is 16 amino acids. CDR1 and CDR2 from the germline V gene are SQVTM and ANQGSEA. The CDR3 is CSVEDLGRGSQETQYF. The CDR3 DNA reads as TGCAGCGTTGAAGATCTTGGCAGGGGGAGTCAAGAGACCCAGTACTTC.

This clonotype turned up a few times. This chain joins TRBV10-3 and TRBJ1-5, with D unresolved. The germline CDR1 and CDR2 sequences are ENHRY and SYGVKD. V was cut by 10 bases and J by 9 bases, with 19 bases left in between. The CDR3 has 13 amino acids. The CDR3 is CATALAGWRPQHF. In DNA form, the CDR3 reads TGTGCCACCGCGCTTGCGGGATGGCGGCCCCAGCATTTT.

V is TRBV20-1 and J is TRBJ1-1; 8 positions agree with TRBD1. This CDR3 comprises 15 residues. J was trimmed by 4 bases and V by 6 bases; bases with no gene match: 13. In germline, CDR1 is DFQATT, CDR2 SNEGSKA (reference sequence). CDR3 region: CSASSLRQGSTEAFF. The CDR3, as DNA: TGCAGTGCCTCATCCTTGAGACAGGGGTCCACTGAAGCTTTCTTT.

This clonotype was detected a few times. V usage is TRBV7-8 and J usage is TRBJ2-7; tentative D call: TRBD1 (7 bases). Looked up from germline, CDR1 is SGHVS and CDR2 is FQNEAQ. Trimming removed 2 bases from V and 4 bases from J, with 12 bases in between. CDR3 length: 14 amino acids. CDR3 DNA sequence: TGTGCCAGCAGCTTAACCCAGGGGGGTTACGAGCAGTACTTC. Its protein product is CASSLTQGGYEQYF.

This clonotype was observed at least ten times. This chain joins TRBV12-3 or TRBV12-4 and TRBJ1-6, with 7 positions matching TRBD1. V dropped 2 bases and J dropped 8; count of bases not matched to a gene: 9. The CDR3 is 16 amino acids. CDR3 sequence reads: CASSLRLRGHDSPLHF. CDR3 coding DNA: TGTGCCAGCAGTTTAAGGTTGAGGGGGCATGATTCACCCCTCCACTTT.

The chain employs TRBV7-8 and TRBJ1-6, with D perhaps matching TRBD1 (5 bases). Per germline, CDR1 SGHVS and CDR2 FQNEAQ. The CDR3 spans 14 residues. V shed 5 bases and J shed 9 bases, with 14 bases lying between them. DNA of the CDR3: TGTGCCAGCAGCCTGAGGGGCAGCTTTTCACCCCTCCACTTT. It specifies CASSLRGSFSPLHF. The variable domain in full, completed from reference TRBV7-8 and TRBJ1-6, reads GAGVSQSPRYKVAKRGQDVALRCDPISGHVSLFWYQQALGQGPEFLTYFQNEAQLDKSGLPSDRFFAERPEGSVSTLKIQRTQQEDSAVYLCASSLRGSFSPLHFGNGTRLTVT.